This record concerns one T cell receptor beta chain sequence. The CDR3 has 13 amino acids. Trimming took 2 bases from V and 5 from J, leaving 10 bases between them. The germline gives CDR1 GTSNPN, CDR2 SVGIG (reference sequence). This entry is derived from a study of blood T cell repertoires in COVID-19. Here immunoSEQ multiplex PCR was the method, and the copy in TCRdb shows in-frame clones only, minus some. Of some 290,000 clones in the sample, roughly nine tenths were seen once. The V and J genes are TRBV30 and TRBJ2-1; a weak D match, TRBD1 (5 bases). The TCR was taken from a woman in her twenties or thirties with COVID-19, enrolled during active disease. The sequenced sample consisted of peripheral blood. DNA for the CDR3: TGTGCCTGGAGTCCGGACACGAACAATGAGCAGTTCTTC. Translated: CAWSPDTNNEQFF.